The 2 T cell receptor beta chains below all came from one sample that was sequenced in a study of OX40 agonist ivuxolimab in advanced cancers. Receptor libraries were prepared by the immunoSEQ multiplex PCR assay. TCRdb provides this immuneACCESS table in a form limited to in-frame rearrangements. Some clones are lacking; in checked studies, under half of them reflect an unresolved V gene, and why the rest are absent is not known. The sample table contains tens of thousands of clones; only one count was recorded for roughly 86% of them. The ten biggest clones cover roughly 25% of the sample. The source was CD4+ or CD8+ T cells sorted from blood, collected in a trial of the OX40 agonist ivuxolimab. Every receptor here comes from an adult with an advanced solid tumor such as melanoma, head and neck, liver or kidney cancer.

V gene TRBV4-1 combines with J gene TRBJ2-7, with 9 bases identical to TRBD2. Trimming at V came to 2 bases and at J to 3 bases, leaving 8 bases not matched to a gene. Germline values: CDR1 MGHRA, CDR2 YSYEKL. The CDR3 covers 16 residues. The CDR3 region is CASSQIPSGMGYEQYF. DNA for the CDR3: TGCGCCAGCAGCCAAATCCCTAGCGGGATGGGCTACGAGCAGTACTTC.

This chain joins TRBV5-1 and TRBJ2-1; maybe TRBD2 (5 bases). Deletions cut 4 bases from V and 2 bases from J, with 16 bases between. Germline V gives CDR1 SGHRS, CDR2 YFSETQ. This CDR3 comprises 16 residues. CDR3 sequence (DNA): TGCGCCAGCAGCCGGGCTGGGCGGGCGGCCTACAATGAGCAGTTCTTC. The encoded protein is CASSRAGRAAYNEQFF.